Below, one T cell receptor beta chain is given with its context. The antigen is not known. TCRdb's copy holds only in-frame clones and misses some; the assay was immunoSEQ multiplex PCR. This sample has some 130,000 clones; 86% occur once, and the top ten carry 8% to 9%. Healthy donors had no documented immune events, such as infections, while sampled. This entry comes from a study of identifying expanded T cells in peripheral blood. Study-wide results and caveats: Differentially abundant clones: around 1.2 between replicates, about 15 at two to three weeks, 19 to 20 at four.

The germline V gene has CDR1 LGHNA and CDR2 YNFKEQ. J gave up 8 bases and V 4 bases, and 7 bases lay outside the gene matches. The CDR3 sequence is 15 residues long. Material: blood. V gene TRBV4-2 combines with J gene TRBJ2-1, with 11 bases that match TRBD2. The sequence was obtained from a person aged 18 to 70 in good health. CDR3 sequence reads: CASSRGTSGGDEQFF. The DNA for the CDR3 is TGTGCCAGCAGCCGAGGGACTAGCGGAGGGGATGAGCAGTTCTTC.